This is a list of T cell receptor beta chains from one sample in a study of human T cells and chemical hapten exposure. MiXCR was run by TCRdb on the RACE reads, yielding one entry per CDR3 protein. The sample contains tens of thousands of distinct CDR3 sequences, over 8.5% of which appear only once. This specimen was whole blood, taken in connection with sensitization to the hapten diphenylcyclopropenone (DPC). Receptor source: a woman aged 45-65 years with alopecia areata. Some clones in this sample may be carry-over from other donors' samples. CDR3s leave out the opening cysteine and the closing phenylalanine or tryptophan. Fields, in order: V gene, J gene, clone size, CDR3 protein. The size of a clone is reported for some rows only, either as once, few or many, or as a class for expanded clones.

>TRBV4-2|TRBJ1-5|.
ASSSREASNQPQH
>TRBV5-1|TRBJ1-2|.
ASSLQGGNLGYT
>TRBV6-5|TRBJ2-1|many
ASSYDLAGGPSEQF
>TRBV5-6|TRBJ2-2|many
ASRGRARTGELF
>TRBV5-5|TRBJ2-6|few
ASSLYGTGFSGANVLT
>TRBV7-6|TRBJ2-1|.
ASSAREGHSYNEQF
>TRBV4-1|TRBJ1-5|many
ASSHLDANQPQH
>TRBV14|TRBJ2-1|few
ASNDRSSSYNEQF
>TRBV11-3|TRBJ2-1|few
ASSRGLAGGVEQF
>TRBV3-2|TRBJ1-2|few
ASSQERGIPNYGYT
>TRBV5-1|TRBJ1-3|.
VSTLGASGNTIY
>TRBV20-1|TRBJ2-1|few
SARDPGRSSYNEQF
>TRBV24-1|TRBJ2-1|many
ATPGKRENYNEQF
>TRBV7-9|TRBJ2-3|.
ASSPPPGTGKRTDTQY
>TRBV3-1|TRBJ2-7|.
ASSQDASGSPSYEQY
>TRBV24-1|TRBJ2-1|many
ATSDSGGSVGNEQF
>TRBV18|TRBJ1-5|.
ASSQGRQPGQSLH
>TRBV6-2/TRBV6-3|TRBJ2-4|few
ASMDGRAPLGNIQY
>TRBV5-6|TRBJ2-1|few
ASTRQGARNEQF
>TRBV20-1|TRBJ1-5|many
SAQGAGQPQH